These 7 T cell receptor beta chains originate from one sample sequenced in a study of shared T cell receptors in the human thymus. Profiled with immunoSEQ multiplex PCR; TCRdb holds only in-frame clones, not every one. The data show under 850,000 clones, 70% to 90% seen once. This same sample was also taken into another study, of human thymus T cells.

Sequencing input: thymocytes. These receptors came from a boy less than two years old with a congenital heart defect.

The J gene is TRBJ2-7, the V gene TRBV10-1; TRBD2 is a possible D gene (6 bases). The CDR3 loop spans 12 amino acids. Trimming took 10 bases from V and 1 from J, leaving 11 bases between them. The V gene's germline CDR1 is WNHNN and CDR2 SYGVQD (reference sequence). CDR3 DNA: TGCGCCACACCGGGACTGTCCTACGAGCAGTACTTC. Its translation is CATPGLSYEQYF.

The chain carries TRBV20-1 and TRBJ2-1; D not certain. The CDR3 has 10 residues. Germline V gene data show CDR1 as DFQATT and CDR2 as SNEGSKA (reference sequence). V gave up 7 bases and J gave up 15 bases, with 16 bases separating them. The CDR3 spells CSGRQSAGFF. CDR3 nucleotide sequence: TGCAGTGGGCGCCAGTCTGCAGGGTTCTTC.

The rearrangement links TRBV2 to TRBJ2-6, with TRBD2 matching 11 bases. After removal of 7 bases from V and 4 bases from J, the junction contained 6 bases not matched to a gene. Germline assignment: CDR1 SNHLY and CDR2 FYNNEI. CDR3 size: 16 residues. The CDR3 DNA follows: TGTGCCAGCAACTTAGCGGGAGGGTCCGGGGCCAACGTCCTGACTTTC. Translated, it gives CASNLAGGSGANVLTF. The variable domain in full, with the rest retrieved from reference TRBV2 and TRBJ2-6, is EPEVTQTPSHQVTQMGQEVILRCVPISNHLYFYWYRQILGQKVEFLVSFYNNEISEKSEIFDDQFSVERPDGSNFTLKIRSTKLEDSAMYFCASNLAGGSGANVLTFGAGSRLTVL.

This clone has a single count. The J gene is TRBJ2-4, the V gene TRBV5-6, with D possibly being TRBD2 (7 bases). The CDR3 is 13 amino acids. The V gene's germline CDR1 is SGHDT and CDR2 YYEEEE. V was shortened by 4 bases and J by 8 bases, with 13 bases between the two germline ends. The CDR3 is CASSAGAADIQYF. The CDR3 DNA follows: TGTGCCAGCAGCGCGGGGGCTGCGGACATTCAGTACTTC.

This chain links TRBV19 with TRBJ2-1, with D perhaps TRBD1 (5 bases). Germline V gene lookup returns CDR1 LNHDA and CDR2 SQIVND (reference sequence). The ends were cut back, 3 bases at V and 9 bases at J, with 9 bases in the middle. There are 12 residues in the CDR3. The CDR3 nucleotides are TGTGCCAGTAGTATCCCGGACACTGAGCAGTTCTTC. This sequence encodes CASSIPDTEQFF.

CDR3 coding DNA: TGTGCCAGCAGAAAGGGGGGGCTCGACTATGGCTACACCTTC. As protein: CASRKGGLDYGYTF. The rearrangement links TRBV28 to TRBJ1-2; D perhaps matches TRBD1 (6 bases). Germline lookup yields CDR1 MDHEN and CDR2 SYDVKM. The CDR3 contains 14 residues. Trimming removed 6 bases from V and 3 bases from J, with 14 bases in between.

This chain connects TRBV4-3 to TRBJ2-1; 10 positions match TRBD2. Trimming at V came to 1 base and at J to 6 bases, leaving 3 bases not matched to a gene. Germline V gene data show CDR1 as LGHNA and CDR2 as YSLEER. The CDR3 totals 15 residues. The CDR3 region is CASSQAGLAVNEQFF. DNA of the CDR3: TGCGCCAGCAGCCAAGCTGGACTAGCGGTCAATGAGCAGTTCTTC.